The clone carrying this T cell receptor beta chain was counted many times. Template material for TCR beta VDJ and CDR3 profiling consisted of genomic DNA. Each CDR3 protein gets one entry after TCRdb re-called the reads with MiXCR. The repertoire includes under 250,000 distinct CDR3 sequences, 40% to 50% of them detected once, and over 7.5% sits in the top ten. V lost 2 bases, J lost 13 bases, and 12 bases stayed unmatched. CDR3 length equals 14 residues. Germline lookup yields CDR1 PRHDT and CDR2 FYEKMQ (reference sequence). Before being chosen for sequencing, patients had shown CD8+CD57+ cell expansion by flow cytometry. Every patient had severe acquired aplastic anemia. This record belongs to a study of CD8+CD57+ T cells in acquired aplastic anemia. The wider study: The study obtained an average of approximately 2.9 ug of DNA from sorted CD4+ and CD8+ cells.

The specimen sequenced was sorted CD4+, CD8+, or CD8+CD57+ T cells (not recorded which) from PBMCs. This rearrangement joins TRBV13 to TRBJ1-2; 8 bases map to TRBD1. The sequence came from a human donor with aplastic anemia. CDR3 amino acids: CASSLTPIGQGTTF. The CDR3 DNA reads TGTGCCAGCAGCTTAACCCCCATCGGACAGGGTACCACCTTC.